The 20 T cell receptor beta chains listed next were all sequenced from one sample in a study of vaccination effects on CD4 cells after COVID-19 (dated by TCRdb to the early 2020s). The method was the immunoSEQ multiplex PCR assay. TCRdb retrieved this table from immuneACCESS and kept in-frame rearrangements only. Not all clones are present; in checked studies, unresolved V genes account for under half, and no reason is known for the remainder. This sample has around 70,000 clones in its table, and around 77% of those were observed once. The leading ten clones occupy roughly 2% of the sample. After more than nine days of culture, CD4+ T cells were isolated with the EasySep CD4+ T cell isolation kit. No antigen has been identified for these receptors. The specimen comprised CD4+ T cells from PBMCs cultured without peptide, sampled before COVID-19 vaccination. Receptors originate from a human donor who received a COVID-19 vaccine.

The chain links TRBV15 to TRBJ1-1; perhaps TRBD1 as D (5 bases). Germline CDR1 LNHNV, CDR2 YYDKDF (reference sequence). V lost 1 base, J lost 2 bases, and 11 bases lay in between. The CDR3 runs to 15 residues. CDR3 DNA sequence: TGTGCCACCAGCAGAGGACAGTCGGCCAACACTGAAGCTTTCTTT. Its protein product is CATSRGQSANTEAFF.

The rearrangement links TRBV5-1 to TRBJ1-2, with no clear D. CDR1 is SGHRS and CDR2 is YFSETQ in the germline V gene. Trimming took 0 bases from V and 5 from J, leaving 5 bases between them. The CDR3 runs 12 residues. The CDR3 sequence is CASSLDRYGYTF. As DNA, the CDR3 is TGCGCCAGCAGCTTGGACAGATATGGCTACACCTTC.

In this sample, this clone turned up once. This chain uses TRBV12-1 with TRBJ2-7. TRBV12-1 represents a pseudogene. This CDR3 region has 10 residues. CDR3 residues: CASSFWSQYV. CDR3 DNA sequence: TGTGCCAGCAGCTTTTGGTCGCAGTACGTC.

The V and J genes are TRBV20-1 and TRBJ2-2; D is ambiguous. Germline assignment: CDR1 DFQATT and CDR2 SNEGSKA (reference sequence). V lost 3 bases and J 4 bases, leaving 12 bases between the germline ends. The CDR3 is made up of 14 amino acids. The CDR3 loop is CSASRSSGTGELFF. CDR3 nucleotides: TGCAGTGCTAGTAGGAGTTCGGGCACCGGGGAGCTGTTTTTT.

The CDR3 region has the DNA TGTGCCAGCACCGACGGGACAAATCTCTACGAGCAGTACGTC. Its protein product is CASTDGTNLYEQYV. V gene TRBV28 combines with J gene TRBJ2-7, with a weak D call TRBD1 (6 bases). The CDR3 is 14 residues long. V was trimmed by 7 bases and J by 3 bases, leaving 16 bases between them. Looked up from germline, CDR1 is MDHEN and CDR2 is SYDVKM.

The chain combines TRBV7-9 with TRBJ1-1, with D hard to call. From germline, CDR1 is SEHNR and CDR2 FQNEAQ (reference sequence). The CDR3 length is 13 residues. V was cut by 4 bases and J by 6 bases, with 12 bases left in between. The DNA of the CDR3 is TGTGCCAGCAGCTCACAAGGAGCTGCTGAAGCTTTCTTT. Translated: CASSSQGAAEAFF.

The rearrangement uses TRBV5-1 and TRBJ2-3; TRBD1 agrees at 7 bases. Germline trimming cut 4 bases from V and 1 base from J; bases unmatched to any gene: 3. The germline CDR1 and CDR2 sequences are SGHRS and YFSETQ. This CDR3 spans 14 amino acids. CDR3 protein: CASSLDRGTDTQYF. For the CDR3, the DNA is TGCGCCAGCAGCCTAGACAGGGGCACAGATACGCAGTATTTT.

V usage is TRBV4-1 and J usage is TRBJ2-3; D perhaps matches TRBD2 (5 bases). The CDR3 loop spans 15 amino acids. Germline-derived CDR1 and CDR2 are MGHRA and YSYEKL. The V end was cut by 5 bases, the J end by 2 bases, with 14 bases between. CDR3 region: CASSAQDFPTDTQYF. The CDR3 DNA sequence: TGCGCCAGCAGCGCCCAGGACTTTCCCACAGATACGCAGTATTTT.

This chain uses TRBV6-5 with TRBJ2-1, with 12 bases fitting TRBD2. Trimming at V came to 4 bases and at J to 6 bases, leaving 7 bases not matched to a gene. This CDR3 has 16 residues. CDR1 and CDR2 from the germline V gene are MNHEY and SVGAGI. This CDR3 reads CASSSGLAGLGNEQFF. The CDR3 region has the DNA TGTGCCAGCAGTTCGGGACTAGCGGGCCTAGGCAATGAGCAGTTCTTC.

The chain employs TRBV18 and TRBJ1-2; 8 bases are shared with TRBD1. After removal of 3 bases from V and 12 bases from J, the junction contained 9 bases not matched to a gene. From germline, CDR1 is KGHSH and CDR2 LQKENI. The CDR3 is made up of 13 amino acids. This chain's CDR3 is CASSPTGAEANTF. The CDR3 DNA reads as TGTGCCAGCTCACCGACAGGGGCCGAGGCGAACACCTTC. Combining the CDR3 with reference TRBV18 and TRBJ1-2 gives the whole variable domain NAGVMQNPRHLVRRRGQEARLRCSPMKGHSHVYWYRQLPEEGLKFMVYLQKENIIDESGMPKERFSAEFPKEGPSILRIQQVVRGDSAAYFCASSPTGAEANTFGSGTRLTVV.

This clone was found once. The rearrangement joins TRBV12-3 or TRBV12-4 to TRBJ1-4; no firm D call. The length of the CDR3 is 11 residues. V lost 1 base to trimming and J lost 13 bases, with 7 bases between them. CDR3 bases: TGTGCCAGCAGTTTAGGGGGTGTACTGTTTTTT. Translating it yields CASSLGGVLFF.

This sequence joins TRBV5-1 and TRBJ2-2; 7 nucleotides line up with TRBD2. Germline-derived CDR1 and CDR2 are SGHRS and YFSETQ. The CDR3 runs 15 residues. V was pared by 1 base and J by 0 bases, with 0 bases of the junction left unmatched. This CDR3 is CASSLRGANTGELFF. The CDR3 DNA reads TGCGCCAGCAGCTTGCGGGGGGCGAACACCGGGGAGCTGTTTTTT. Looking up the rest from reference TRBV5-1 and TRBJ2-2 gives the full variable domain: KAGVTQTPRYLIKTRGQQVTLSCSPISGHRSVSWYQQTPGQGLQFLFEYFSETQRNKGNFPGRFSGRQFSNSRSEMNVSTLELGDSALYLCASSLRGANTGELFFGEGSRLTVL.

The rearrangement joins TRBV5-8 to TRBJ1-2; TRBD1 might be the D (5 bases). The CDR3 extends over 14 amino acids. Germline CDR1 SGHTS, CDR2 YDEGEE. Trimming left V 0 bases short and J 4 bases short, with 10 bases between. The CDR3 nucleotides read TGTGCCAGCAGCTTGGGAGGGCAGGGCTATGGCTACACCTTC. Amino acid sequence: CASSLGGQGYGYTF.

This chain uses TRBV28 with TRBJ1-3; D is ambiguous. The CDR3 contains 12 residues. Germline V gives CDR1 MDHEN, CDR2 SYDVKM. Trimming removed 4 bases at V and 7 bases at J, with 8 bases between. The CDR3 region has the DNA TGTGCCAGCAGTTCCAGGACGAACACCATATATTTT. Protein product: CASSSRTNTIYF.

The chain joins TRBV5-6 to TRBJ2-5; TRBD2 might be the D (7 bases). This CDR3 has 15 residues. Per the germline V gene, CDR1 is SGHDT and CDR2 is YYEEEE. Deletions cut 7 bases from V and 4 bases from J, with 20 bases between. The CDR3 DNA sequence: TGTGCCAGCCGCCCCCCGGGGGGCCGAGGAGAGACCCAGTACTTC. It encodes CASRPPGGRGETQYF.

The chain couples TRBV9 to TRBJ2-6; 9 bases align to TRBD1. V was pared by 3 bases and J by 2 bases, with 3 bases of the junction left unmatched. This CDR3 is 16 amino acids long. In germline, CDR1 is SGDLS, CDR2 YYNGEE. This CDR3 is CASSATGGAGANVLTF. The DNA of the CDR3 is TGTGCCAGCAGCGCCACAGGGGGCGCTGGGGCCAACGTCCTGACTTTC.

The rearrangement joins TRBV7-9 to TRBJ2-1; 8 nucleotides agree with TRBD2. CDR3 length: 14 amino acids. CDR1 and CDR2 (germline): SEHNR, FQNEAQ (reference sequence). The CDR3 DNA follows: TGTGCGAGCCGGTCGGCTAGCGGGTACAATGAGCAGTTCTTC. Translated: CASRSASGYNEQFF.

CDR3 protein: CAWSLAGGYTQYF. The CDR3 coding sequence is TGTGCCTGGAGCCTAGCGGGGGGTTATACGCAGTATTTT. This chain connects TRBV30 to TRBJ2-3; TRBD2 matches 11 bases. This CDR3 region has 13 residues. The V gene's germline CDR1 is GTSNPN and CDR2 SVGIG (reference sequence). The V gene end was trimmed by 3 bases and the J gene end by 7 bases; junction bases not matched to a gene: 3. Filled out from reference TRBV30 and TRBJ2-3, the complete variable domain reads SQTIHQWPATLVQPVGSPLSLECTVEGTSNPNLYWYRQAAGRGLQLLFYSVGIGQISSEVPQNLSASRPQDRQFILSSKKLLLSDSGFYLCAWSLAGGYTQYFGPGTRLTVL.

V is TRBV5-5 and J is TRBJ2-3, with D possibly TRBD2 on 6 matching bases. The germline CDR1 and CDR2 sequences are SGHKS and YYEKEE (reference sequence). The CDR3 consists of 15 residues. V gave up 5 bases and J gave up 0 bases, with 13 bases separating them. CDR3 in DNA: TGTGCCAGCAGACGGGACTTCCCTAGCACAGATACGCAGTATTTT. It yields the protein CASRRDFPSTDTQYF.

V and J are TRBV10-1 and TRBJ1-1; D unclear. Trimming stripped 3 bases from V and 0 bases from J, with 17 bases between. The CDR3 consists of 17 residues. The germline CDR1 and CDR2 sequences are WNHNN and SYGVQD (reference sequence). DNA of the CDR3: TGCGCCAGCAGTGACAAAAGACTCGGGCATTTGAACACTGAAGCTTTCTTT. Its translation is CASSDKRLGHLNTEAFF.